The next 15 T cell receptor beta chains were all read from a single sample in a study of T cell responses to AZD1222 COVID-19 vaccine. Sequencing was performed with immunoSEQ multiplex PCR; in TCRdb, only in-frame clones are kept and a portion is missing. Found here are more than 85,000 clones, approximately 85% of them singletons; the top ten hold 3.5% to 5.5%. The sequenced sample was peripheral blood, obtained on day 0 of AZD1222 vaccination. Receptors were obtained from an adult in good health.

V is TRBV18 and J is TRBJ2-2, with 8 positions matching TRBD1. V shed 2 bases and J 1 base; nucleotides not matched to a gene: 3. Looked up from germline, CDR1 is KGHSH and CDR2 is LQKENI. The CDR3 consists of 16 residues. Written as DNA, the CDR3 is TGTGCCAGCTCACCAACCGGGACAGGGAACACCGGGGAGCTGTTTTTT. Its translation: CASSPTGTGNTGELFF.

J is TRBJ2-7 and V is TRBV11-2; D unresolved. The length of the CDR3 is 13 residues. Germline V gives CDR1 SGHAT, CDR2 FQNNGV. V lost 0 bases and J 7 bases, leaving 10 bases between the germline ends. For the CDR3, the DNA is TGTGCCAGCAGCTTAGATTTTAGGGCAGAGCAGTACTTC. Translating it yields CASSLDFRAEQYF.

This clone was picked up a small number of times. The chain joins TRBV15 to TRBJ1-2; D unclear. Trimming pared 0 bases from V and 4 bases from J, leaving 9 bases between. CDR1 and CDR2 (germline): LNHNV, YYDKDF (reference sequence). The CDR3 length is 14 residues. This CDR3 reads CATSRDRGSYGYTF. The CDR3 DNA reads as TGTGCCACCAGCAGAGATCGGGGAAGCTATGGCTACACCTTC.

The V and J genes are TRBV14 and TRBJ2-1; TRBD1 matches at 7 bases. The germline V gene has CDR1 SGHDN and CDR2 FVKESK. The CDR3 totals 16 residues. Losses at the gene ends were 4 bases for V and 6 bases for J; bases not matched to a gene: 12. CDR3 sequence: CASSPGTETPVNEQFF. The DNA for the CDR3 is TGTGCCAGCAGCCCCGGGACAGAGACCCCTGTCAATGAGCAGTTCTTC. Combining the CDR3 with reference TRBV14 and TRBJ2-1 gives the whole variable domain EAGVTQFPSHSVIEKGQTVTLRCDPISGHDNLYWYRRVMGKEIKFLLHFVKESKQDESGMPNNRFLAERTGGTYSTLKVQPAELEDSGVYFCASSPGTETPVNEQFFGPGTRLTVL.

The genes are TRBV15 and TRBJ2-2; D ambiguous. V lost 2 bases, J lost 5 bases, and 9 bases lay in between. Germline V gene data show CDR1 as LNHNV and CDR2 as YYDKDF (reference sequence). The CDR3 consists of 14 residues. The CDR3 DNA is TGTGCCACCAGCAGATTCGGGCGGACCGGGGAGCTGTTTTTT. Translated, it gives CATSRFGRTGELFF. The complete variable domain, with remaining parts taken from reference TRBV15 and TRBJ2-2, reads DAMVIQNPRYQVTQFGKPVTLSCSQTLNHNVMYWYQQKSSQAPKLLFHYYDKDFNNEADTPDNFQSRRPNTSFCFLDIRSPGLGDTAMYLCATSRFGRTGELFFGEGSRLTVL.

This clone came up a few times. The gene calls are TRBV5-4 and TRBJ2-3; D uncertain. V lost 4 bases, J lost 6 bases, and 12 bases lay in between. From germline, CDR1 is SGHNT and CDR2 YYREEE (reference sequence). The CDR3 is 13 amino acids. CDR3 loop: CASSPAVGDTQYF. The DNA of the CDR3 is TGTGCCAGCAGCCCGGCGGTCGGGGATACGCAGTATTTT.

The table lists this clone with a few counts. V and J are TRBV6-5 and TRBJ1-2, with 8 bases fitting TRBD1. The CDR3 length is 14 residues. Trimming at V came to 6 bases and at J to 5 bases, leaving 8 bases not matched to a gene. Germline CDR1 MNHEY, CDR2 SVGAGI. CDR3 region: CASRGQAVSYGYTF. As DNA, the CDR3 is TGTGCCAGCAGGGGACAGGCGGTTAGTTATGGCTACACCTTC.

V gene TRBV6-4 combines with J gene TRBJ1-2, with 7 bases lining up with TRBD1. Trimming took 5 bases from V and 2 from J; bases not matched to a gene: 8. Germline V gene data show CDR1 as MRHNA and CDR2 as SNTAGT. The CDR3 covers 15 residues. DNA of the CDR3: TGTGCCAGCAGTCCCCAGACAGGGAACAACTATGGCTACACCTTC. It specifies CASSPQTGNNYGYTF.

The chain combines TRBV19 with TRBJ1-2; perhaps TRBD1 as D (6 bases). CDR3 length: 14 residues. Germline V gene lookup returns CDR1 LNHDA and CDR2 SQIVND (reference sequence). Trimming shortened V by 3 bases and J by 2 bases, and 10 bases separated the two germline ends. The CDR3 reads CASSIQGRNYGYTF. CDR3 DNA sequence: TGTGCCAGTAGTATCCAGGGGCGCAACTATGGCTACACCTTC.

The rearrangement joins TRBV6-5 to TRBJ2-5; TRBD2 is a possible D gene (5 bases). The length of the CDR3 is 15 residues. V lost 0 bases to trimming and J lost 10 bases, with 18 bases between them. CDR1 is MNHEY and CDR2 is SVGAGI in the germline V gene. The CDR3 DNA follows: TGTGCCAGCAGTTACTCGTTGCAGGTCCTCGGGGACCAGTACTTC. Translating it yields CASSYSLQVLGDQYF.

The V and J genes are TRBV7-9 and TRBJ1-1; 10 nucleotides line up with TRBD1. The germline CDR1 and CDR2 sequences are SEHNR and FQNEAQ (reference sequence). J lost 5 bases, V lost 5 bases, and 5 bases had no gene match. The CDR3 length is 14 residues. For the CDR3, the DNA is TGTGCCAGCAGCGGGAGGACAGGGGGAACTGAAGCTTTCTTT. Residues: CASSGRTGGTEAFF.

As for this clone: In the same sample, other DNA sequences code for this CDR3. The V and J genes are TRBV5-4 and TRBJ2-7; D is possibly TRBD1 (6 bases). The ends were cut back, 5 bases at V and 2 bases at J, with 11 bases in the middle. The CDR3 is 13 amino acids. CDR1 is SGHNT, CDR2 YYREEE, per germline (reference sequence). As DNA, the CDR3 is TGTGCCAGCAGTTTAGGGGGAACCTACGAGCAGTACTTC. Translated: CASSLGGTYEQYF.

The chain carries TRBV7-9 and TRBJ1-2, with 8 bases aligning to TRBD1. This CDR3 has 15 residues. The germline CDR1 and CDR2 sequences are SEHNR and FQNEAQ (reference sequence). Losses at the gene ends were 5 bases for V and 5 bases for J; bases not matched to a gene: 10. In nucleotides, the CDR3 is TGTGCCAGCAGCCGTACAGGGGGTGCCTTTTATGGCTACACCTTC. Translating gives CASSRTGGAFYGYTF.

This chain links TRBV3-1 (or the pseudogene TRBV3-2) with TRBJ2-1, with 9 bases fitting TRBD2. V lost 6 bases and J lost 8; bases outside the gene matches: 8. CDR1 is LGHDT and CDR2 is YNNKEL in the germline V gene (reference sequence). This CDR3 has 14 residues. The CDR3 DNA sequence: TGTGCCAGCAGGAGCGGGGGGCCGGTCCATGAGCAGTTCTTC. Its protein product is CASRSGGPVHEQFF.

The chain carries TRBV5-4 and TRBJ2-7; 8 bases are shared with TRBD1. This CDR3 has 15 residues. The V gene end was trimmed by 2 bases and the J gene end by 3 bases; junction bases not matched to a gene: 7. CDR1 and CDR2 (germline): SGHNT, YYREEE (reference sequence). CDR3 loop: CASSFGHGTGYEQYF. The CDR3 bases are TGTGCCAGCAGCTTCGGTCATGGGACAGGCTACGAGCAGTACTTC.